Here is one TCR beta chain with its context. TCRdb's table, derived via immunoSEQ multiplex PCR, lists solely in-frame clones and lacks some. The sample holds roughly 250,000 clones, 80% to 85% seen once. The data stem from a study of blood T cell repertoires in COVID-19. As for the study in general: PBMCs, B-cell-depleted T cells, or T cells were the source of the cDNA or gDNA that made up the material.

The length of the CDR3 is 13 residues. CDR1 is MDHEN and CDR2 is SYDVKM in the germline V gene. V dropped 7 bases and J dropped 5 bases, with 12 bases sitting between them. The clonotype originates from a person between 65 and 79 years old with COVID-19, enrolled during active disease. The V and J genes are TRBV28 and TRBJ2-1; D gene uncertain. Sequenced sample: peripheral blood. The CDR3 bases are TGTGCCAGCAACCCCCAGGTTAACAATGAGCAGTTCTTC. This codes for CASNPQVNNEQFF.